These 14 T cell receptor beta chains share one sample of origin, sequenced in a study of blood T cell repertoires in COVID-19. Produced via immunoSEQ multiplex PCR; TCRdb's table is partial and in-frame only. In the table there are approximately 500,000 clones, 85% to 90% of which are singletons. What was sequenced was peripheral blood. All receptors derive from a woman aged 50 to 60 with COVID-19, enrolled during active disease.

The CDR3 coding sequence is TGTGCCAGCAGCTTAGGGGCCAGCTCTGGAAACACCATATATTTT. The encoded protein is CASSLGASSGNTIYF. V and J are TRBV7-6 and TRBJ1-3; no clear D. The germline V and J ends were trimmed by 1 base and 0 bases, with 7 bases remaining between them. The CDR3 runs to 15 residues. CDR1 SGHVS and CDR2 FNYEAQ come from the germline V gene.

V gene TRBV12-5 combines with J gene TRBJ2-1; 7 nucleotides agree with TRBD2. Germline assignment: CDR1 LGHNT and CDR2 FRNRAP. J gave up 5 bases and V 4 bases, and 8 bases lay outside the gene matches. The CDR3 is 15 amino acids. The CDR3 nucleotides are TGTGCTAGTGGTTCGTCCCGGGGGGATCACAATGAGCAGTTCTTC. Its translation is CASGSSRGDHNEQFF.

The chain couples TRBV5-1 to TRBJ1-3, with D unresolved. The CDR3 has 14 amino acids. V shed 3 bases and J shed 0 bases, with 7 bases lying between them. Germline lookup yields CDR1 SGHRS and CDR2 YFSETQ. The CDR3 region is CASSSGDSGNTIYF. CDR3 nucleotide sequence: TGCGCCAGCAGCTCGGGTGACTCTGGAAACACCATATATTTT.

This chain uses TRBV9 with TRBJ2-6, with no clear D. The V and J ends lost 0 bases and 0 bases respectively, with 7 bases between them. The CDR3 is 16 amino acids. Germline values: CDR1 SGDLS, CDR2 YYNGEE. CDR3 region: CASSVGLGSGANVLTF. The CDR3, as DNA: TGTGCCAGCAGCGTAGGTCTCGGCTCTGGGGCCAACGTCCTGACTTTC.

This clone was picked up a small number of times. The gene calls are TRBV9 and TRBJ1-6; D perhaps matches TRBD1 (5 bases). This CDR3 spans 15 amino acids. The germline gives CDR1 SGDLS, CDR2 YYNGEE. The V and J ends lost 2 bases and 7 bases respectively, with 13 bases between them. The CDR3, as DNA: TGTGCCAGCAGCGTTCAGGGCCTTATGAATTCACCCCTCCACTTT. Residues: CASSVQGLMNSPLHF.

This clone has a handful of counts. This chain uses TRBV5-6 with TRBJ1-2; 8 bases line up with TRBD1. Germline trimming cut 4 bases from V and 6 bases from J; bases unmatched to any gene: 5. This CDR3 has 13 amino acids. Germline CDR1 is SGHDT and CDR2 is YYEEEE. The CDR3 spells CASSVPGGDGYTF. CDR3 nucleotide sequence: TGTGCCAGCAGCGTGCCAGGGGGCGATGGCTACACCTTC.

This rearrangement joins TRBV7-2 to TRBJ1-2; D not resolved. Deletions cut 7 bases from V and 4 bases from J, with 16 bases between. The V gene's germline CDR1 is SGHTA and CDR2 FQGNSA. This CDR3 is built from 14 residues. CDR3 bases: TGTGCCAGCACCTCCCGGGAGGACGCCTATGGCTACACCTTC. Residues: CASTSREDAYGYTF.

The chain recombines TRBV2 with TRBJ2-5; 12 bases align to TRBD2. Germline trimming cut 6 bases from V and 0 bases from J; bases unmatched to any gene: 11. The CDR3 loop spans 18 amino acids. Germline lookup yields CDR1 SNHLY and CDR2 FYNNEI. This chain's CDR3 is CASRGITSGGWYQETQYF. DNA for the CDR3: TGTGCCAGCAGAGGGATAACTAGCGGGGGGTGGTACCAAGAGACCCAGTACTTC.

The chain uses TRBV5-1 and TRBJ2-1; TRBD1 matches 10 bases. The germline CDR1 and CDR2 sequences are SGHRS and YFSETQ. V lost 2 bases and J lost 8; bases outside the gene matches: 4. This CDR3 is built from 14 residues. The CDR3 sequence: CASSLGTGVHEQFF. The CDR3 DNA sequence: TGCGCCAGCAGCTTAGGGACAGGGGTCCATGAGCAGTTCTTC.

This chain uses TRBV6-5 with TRBJ1-3; D gene unclear. Trimming took 4 bases from V and 0 from J, leaving 10 bases between them. The CDR3 sequence is 15 residues long. Germline V gives CDR1 MNHEY, CDR2 SVGAGI. Here the CDR3 reads CASSWTGSSGNTIYF. CDR3 sequence (DNA): TGTGCCAGCAGTTGGACGGGGAGCTCTGGAAACACCATATATTTT.

This clone came up once. V and J are TRBV12-3 or TRBV12-4 and TRBJ1-6; no firm D call. Between the trimmed V and J ends, which lost 6 bases and 8 bases, there was a span of 11 bases. The CDR3 is made up of 13 amino acids. CDR3 DNA sequence: TGTGCCAGCAGGATTTTGGAGGATTCACCCCTCCACTTT. Residues: CASRILEDSPLHF.

V gene TRBV7-9 combines with J gene TRBJ2-7; TRBD1 matches at 8 bases. CDR3 size: 13 residues. The V segment lost 2 bases and the J segment 8 bases; nucleotides outside the gene matches: 5. Germline V CDR1 and CDR2: SEHNR, FQNEAQ (reference sequence). CDR3 nucleotide sequence: TGTGCCAGCAGCTTACCGGACAGGGCGAAGCAGTACTTC. It codes for CASSLPDRAKQYF.

This clone was found a few times. The chain recombines TRBV3-1 (or the pseudogene TRBV3-2) with TRBJ1-1; D is uncertain. CDR1 and CDR2 from the germline V gene are LGHDT and YNNKEL (reference sequence). V dropped 2 bases and J dropped 1 base, with 11 bases sitting between them. This CDR3 comprises 15 residues. The CDR3 is CASSQLRVTNTEAFF. The CDR3 coding sequence is TGTGCCAGCAGCCAATTACGGGTCACGAACACTGAAGCTTTCTTT.

The V call is TRBV6-5, the J call TRBJ2-1; 10 bases line up with TRBD1. J gave up 4 bases and V 10 bases, and 10 bases lay outside the gene matches. The length of the CDR3 is 15 residues. Germline values: CDR1 MNHEY, CDR2 SVGAGI. This CDR3 reads CATKPGTGVYNEQFF. In DNA form, the CDR3 reads TGTGCCACCAAGCCCGGGACAGGGGTGTACAATGAGCAGTTCTTC.